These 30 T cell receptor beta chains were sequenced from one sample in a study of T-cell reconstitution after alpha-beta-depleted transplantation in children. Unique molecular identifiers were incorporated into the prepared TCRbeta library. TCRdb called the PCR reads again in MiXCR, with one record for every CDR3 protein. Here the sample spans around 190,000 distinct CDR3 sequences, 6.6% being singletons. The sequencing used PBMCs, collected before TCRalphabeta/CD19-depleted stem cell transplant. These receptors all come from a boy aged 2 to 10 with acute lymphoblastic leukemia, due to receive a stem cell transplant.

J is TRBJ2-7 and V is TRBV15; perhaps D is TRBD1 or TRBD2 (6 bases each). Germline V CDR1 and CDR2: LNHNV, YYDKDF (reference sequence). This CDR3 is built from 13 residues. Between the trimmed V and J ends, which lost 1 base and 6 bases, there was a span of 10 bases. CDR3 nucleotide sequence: TGTGCCACCAGCAGAGCTGGGGGGCCCGAGCAGTACTTC. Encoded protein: CATSRAGGPEQYF. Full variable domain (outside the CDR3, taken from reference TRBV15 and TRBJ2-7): DAMVIQNPRYQVTQFGKPVTLSCSQTLNHNVMYWYQQKSSQAPKLLFHYYDKDFNNEADTPDNFQSRRPNTSFCFLDIRSPGLGDTAMYLCATSRAGGPEQYFGPGTRLTVT.

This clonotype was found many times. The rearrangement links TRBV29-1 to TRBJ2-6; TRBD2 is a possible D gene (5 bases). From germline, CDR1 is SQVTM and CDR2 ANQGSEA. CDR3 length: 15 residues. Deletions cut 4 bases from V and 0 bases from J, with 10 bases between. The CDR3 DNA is TGCAGCGTTGTAACAGCGGACTCTGGGGCCAACGTCCTGACTTTC. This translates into CSVVTADSGANVLTF.

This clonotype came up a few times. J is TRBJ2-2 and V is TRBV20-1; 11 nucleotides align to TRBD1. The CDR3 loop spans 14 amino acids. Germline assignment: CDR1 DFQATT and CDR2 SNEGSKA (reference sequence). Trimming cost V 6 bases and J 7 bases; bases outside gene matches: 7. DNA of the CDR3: TGCAGTGCGTCTGGACAGGGGGCCGACGGGGAGCTGTTTTTT. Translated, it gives CSASGQGADGELFF.

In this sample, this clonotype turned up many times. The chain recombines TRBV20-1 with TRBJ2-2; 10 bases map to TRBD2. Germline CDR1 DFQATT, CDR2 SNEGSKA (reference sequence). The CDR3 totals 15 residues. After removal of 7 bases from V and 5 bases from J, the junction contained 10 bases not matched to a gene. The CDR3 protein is CSVTRAGGRTGELFF. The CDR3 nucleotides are TGCAGTGTCACCCGAGCGGGAGGGCGGACCGGGGAGCTGTTTTTT.

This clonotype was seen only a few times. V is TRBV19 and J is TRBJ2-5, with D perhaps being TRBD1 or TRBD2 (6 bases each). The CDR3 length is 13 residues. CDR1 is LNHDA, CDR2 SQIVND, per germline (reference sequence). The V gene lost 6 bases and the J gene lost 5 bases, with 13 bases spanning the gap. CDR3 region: CASRMGGSETQYF. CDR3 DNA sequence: TGTGCCAGTAGGATGGGGGGCTCCGAGACCCAGTACTTC.

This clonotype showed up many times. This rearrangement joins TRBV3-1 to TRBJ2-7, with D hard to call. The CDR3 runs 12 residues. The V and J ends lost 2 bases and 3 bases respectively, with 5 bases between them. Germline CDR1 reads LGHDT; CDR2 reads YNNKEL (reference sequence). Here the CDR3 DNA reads TGTGCCAGCAGCCAACGACACTACGAGCAGTACTTC. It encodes CASSQRHYEQYF.

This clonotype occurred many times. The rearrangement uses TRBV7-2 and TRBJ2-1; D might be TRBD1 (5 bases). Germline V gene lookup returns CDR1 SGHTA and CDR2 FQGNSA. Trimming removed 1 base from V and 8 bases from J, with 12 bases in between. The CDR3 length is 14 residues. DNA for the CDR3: TGTGCCAGCAGCTTAGGTAGTGGCAGGGATGAGCAGTTCTTC. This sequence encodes CASSLGSGRDEQFF.

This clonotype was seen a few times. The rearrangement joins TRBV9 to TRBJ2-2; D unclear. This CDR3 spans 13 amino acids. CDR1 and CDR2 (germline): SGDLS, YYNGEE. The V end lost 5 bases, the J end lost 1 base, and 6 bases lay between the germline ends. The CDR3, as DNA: TGTGCCAGCAGGCCAGGGAACACCGGGGAGCTGTTTTTT. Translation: CASRPGNTGELFF.

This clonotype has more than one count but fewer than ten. The CDR3 DNA reads as TGTGCCACCAGTGATCCGCGTGGGGTCCCAGATACGCAGTATTTT. Translated: CATSDPRGVPDTQYF. This sequence joins TRBV24-1 and TRBJ2-3; D is unclear. Trimming shortened V by 3 bases and J by 4 bases, and 13 bases separated the two germline ends. Germline CDR1 KGHDR, CDR2 SFDVKD. There are 15 residues in the CDR3.

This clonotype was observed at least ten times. CDR3 coding DNA: TGCAGCGTTGAGGGGGCCTATACCTACGAGCAGTACTTC. It codes for CSVEGAYTYEQYF. The chain links TRBV29-1 to TRBJ2-7; D is possibly TRBD1 (6 bases). CDR1 is SQVTM and CDR2 is ANQGSEA in the germline V gene. The CDR3 is 13 residues long. Trimming pared 3 bases from V and 2 bases from J, leaving 11 bases between.

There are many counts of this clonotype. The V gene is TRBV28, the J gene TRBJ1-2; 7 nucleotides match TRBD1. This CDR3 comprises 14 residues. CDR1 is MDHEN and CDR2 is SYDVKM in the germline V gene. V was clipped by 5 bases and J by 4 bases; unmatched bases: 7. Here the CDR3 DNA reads TGTGCCAGCAGTCCGGCGGCAGGGGGCTATGGCTACACCTTC. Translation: CASSPAAGGYGYTF.

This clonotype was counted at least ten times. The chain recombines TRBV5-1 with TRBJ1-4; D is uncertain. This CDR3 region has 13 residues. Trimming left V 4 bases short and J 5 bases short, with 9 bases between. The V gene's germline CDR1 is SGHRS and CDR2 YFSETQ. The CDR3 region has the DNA TGCGCCAGCAGCCCATTTGGAAATGAAAAACTGTTTTTT. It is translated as CASSPFGNEKLFF.

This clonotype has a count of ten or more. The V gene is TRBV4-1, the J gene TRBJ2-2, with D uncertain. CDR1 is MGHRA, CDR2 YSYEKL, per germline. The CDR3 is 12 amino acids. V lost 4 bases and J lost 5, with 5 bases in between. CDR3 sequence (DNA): TGCGCCAGCAGCCTAACTACCGGGGAGCTGTTTTTT. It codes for CASSLTTGELFF.

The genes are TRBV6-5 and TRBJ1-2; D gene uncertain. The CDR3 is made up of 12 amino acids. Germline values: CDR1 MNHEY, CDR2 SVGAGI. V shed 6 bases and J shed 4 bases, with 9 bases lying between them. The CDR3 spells CASSGRPYGYTF. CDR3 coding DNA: TGTGCCAGCAGCGGGAGGCCCTATGGCTACACCTTC.

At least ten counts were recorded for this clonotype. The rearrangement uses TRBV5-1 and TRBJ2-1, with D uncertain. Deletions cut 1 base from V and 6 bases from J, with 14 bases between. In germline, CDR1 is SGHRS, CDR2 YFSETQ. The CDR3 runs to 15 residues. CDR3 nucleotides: TGCGCCAGCAGCTTGTGGGCCAGCGATCCCAATGAGCAGTTCTTC. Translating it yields CASSLWASDPNEQFF.

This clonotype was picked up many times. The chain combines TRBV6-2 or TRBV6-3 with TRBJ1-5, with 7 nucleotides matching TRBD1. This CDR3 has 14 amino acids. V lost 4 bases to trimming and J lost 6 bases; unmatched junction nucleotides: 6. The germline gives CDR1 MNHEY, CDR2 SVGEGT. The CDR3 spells CASSLVQGSQPQHF. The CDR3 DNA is TGTGCCAGCAGTTTGGTACAGGGGAGTCAGCCCCAGCATTTT.

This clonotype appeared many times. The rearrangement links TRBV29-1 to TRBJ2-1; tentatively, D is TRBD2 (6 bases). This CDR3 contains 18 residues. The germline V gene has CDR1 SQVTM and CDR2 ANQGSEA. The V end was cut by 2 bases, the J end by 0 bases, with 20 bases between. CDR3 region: CSVEQDYRTSSSYNEQFF. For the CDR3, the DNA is TGCAGCGTTGAACAGGACTACCGAACTTCTAGCTCCTACAATGAGCAGTTCTTC.

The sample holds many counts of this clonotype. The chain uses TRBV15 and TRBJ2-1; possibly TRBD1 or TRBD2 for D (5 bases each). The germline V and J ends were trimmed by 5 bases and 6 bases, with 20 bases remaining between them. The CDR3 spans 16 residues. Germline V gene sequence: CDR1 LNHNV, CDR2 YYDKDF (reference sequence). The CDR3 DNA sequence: TGTGCCACCAGCGTTGGGACCGCTGTGCTAATCAATGAGCAGTTCTTC. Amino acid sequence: CATSVGTAVLINEQFF.

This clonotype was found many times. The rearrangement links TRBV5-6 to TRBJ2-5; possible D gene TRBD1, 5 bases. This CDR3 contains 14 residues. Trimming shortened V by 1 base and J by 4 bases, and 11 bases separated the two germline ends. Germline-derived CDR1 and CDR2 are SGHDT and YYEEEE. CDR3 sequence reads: CASSLNLRVETQYF. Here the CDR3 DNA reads TGTGCCAGCAGCTTGAATCTCAGGGTAGAGACCCAGTACTTC.

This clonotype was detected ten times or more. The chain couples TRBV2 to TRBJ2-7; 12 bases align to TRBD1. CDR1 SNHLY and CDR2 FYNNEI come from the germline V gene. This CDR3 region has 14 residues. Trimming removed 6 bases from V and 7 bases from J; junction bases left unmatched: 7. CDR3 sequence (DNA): TGTGCCAGCAGCGCTGGGACAGGGGGCAGGGAGCAGTACTTC. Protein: CASSAGTGGREQYF.

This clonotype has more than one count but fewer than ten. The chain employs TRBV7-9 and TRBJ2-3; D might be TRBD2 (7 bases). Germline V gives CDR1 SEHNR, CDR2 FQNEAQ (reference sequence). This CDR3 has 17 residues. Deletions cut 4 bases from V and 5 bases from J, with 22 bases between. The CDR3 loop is CASSYPPGAGAGDTQYF. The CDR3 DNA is TGTGCCAGCAGCTACCCCCCGGGGGCGGGGGCCGGAGATACGCAGTATTTT.

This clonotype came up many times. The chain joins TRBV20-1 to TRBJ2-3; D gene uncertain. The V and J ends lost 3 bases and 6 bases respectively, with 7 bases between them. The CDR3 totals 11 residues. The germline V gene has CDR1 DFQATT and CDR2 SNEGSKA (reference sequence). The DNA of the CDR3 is TGCAGTGCTAGCCAGGTGGATACGCAGTATTTT. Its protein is CSASQVDTQYF.

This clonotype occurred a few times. CDR3 residues: CASSHINGEKLFF. CDR3 nucleotides: TGTGCCAGCAGCCACATTAATGGAGAAAAACTGTTTTTT. The chain uses TRBV3-1 and TRBJ1-4, with D unclear. Trimming cost V 3 bases and J 8 bases, with 10 bases left between them. The CDR3 length is 13 residues. Germline loops: CDR1 LGHDT, CDR2 YNNKEL (reference sequence).

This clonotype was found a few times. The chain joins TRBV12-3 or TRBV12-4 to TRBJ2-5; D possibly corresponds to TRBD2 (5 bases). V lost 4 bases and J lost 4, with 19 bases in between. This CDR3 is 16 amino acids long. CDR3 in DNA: TGTGCCAGCAGTTCCCGGGTAGGCATCGGGGTAGAGACCCAGTACTTC. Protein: CASSSRVGIGVETQYF.

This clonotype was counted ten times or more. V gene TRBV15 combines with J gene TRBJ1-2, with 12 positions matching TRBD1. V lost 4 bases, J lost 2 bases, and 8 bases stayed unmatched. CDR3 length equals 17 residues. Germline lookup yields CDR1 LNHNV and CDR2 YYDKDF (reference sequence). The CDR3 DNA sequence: TGTGCCACCAGCAAAACGGGACAGGGGGCGATAAACTATGGCTACACCTTC. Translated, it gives CATSKTGQGAINYGYTF.

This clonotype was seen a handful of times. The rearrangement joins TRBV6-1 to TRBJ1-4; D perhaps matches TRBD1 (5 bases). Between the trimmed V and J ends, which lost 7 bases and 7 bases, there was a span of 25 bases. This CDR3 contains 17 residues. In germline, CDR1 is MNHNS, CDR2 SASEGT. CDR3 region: CASTGGREAPLGEKLFF. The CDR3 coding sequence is TGTGCCAGCACCGGCGGCAGGGAGGCTCCTCTCGGTGAAAAACTGTTTTTT.

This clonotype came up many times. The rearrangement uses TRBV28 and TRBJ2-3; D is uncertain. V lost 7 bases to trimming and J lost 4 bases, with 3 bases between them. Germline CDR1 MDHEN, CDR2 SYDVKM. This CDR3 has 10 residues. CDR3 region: CASNSDTQYF. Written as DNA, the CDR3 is TGTGCCAGCAACTCAGATACGCAGTATTTT.

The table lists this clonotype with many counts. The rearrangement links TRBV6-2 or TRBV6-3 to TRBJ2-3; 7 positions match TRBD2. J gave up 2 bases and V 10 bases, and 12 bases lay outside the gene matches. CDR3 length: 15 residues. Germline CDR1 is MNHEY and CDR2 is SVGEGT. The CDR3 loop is CATLPLAAFTDTQYF. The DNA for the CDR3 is TGTGCCACCCTTCCGCTAGCGGCCTTCACAGATACGCAGTATTTT.

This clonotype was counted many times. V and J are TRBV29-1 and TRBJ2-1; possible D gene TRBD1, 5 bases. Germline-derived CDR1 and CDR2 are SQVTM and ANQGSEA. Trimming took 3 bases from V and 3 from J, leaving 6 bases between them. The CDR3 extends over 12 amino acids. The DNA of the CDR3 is TGCAGCGTTGAGGGGCTCTACAATGAGCAGTTCTTC. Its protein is CSVEGLYNEQFF.

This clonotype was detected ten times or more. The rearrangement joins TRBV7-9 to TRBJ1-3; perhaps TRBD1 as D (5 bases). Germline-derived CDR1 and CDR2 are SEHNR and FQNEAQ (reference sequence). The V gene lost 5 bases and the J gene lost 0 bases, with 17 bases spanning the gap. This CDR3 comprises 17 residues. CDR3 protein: CASSLDRDAYSGNTIYF. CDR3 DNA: TGTGCCAGCAGCCTTGATCGGGACGCCTACTCTGGAAACACCATATATTTT.